In its sample, the clone carrying this T cell receptor beta chain was seen a few times. The target antigen is unknown. The data originate from a study of identical twins. Addition of a universal primer site occurred through template switching, and cDNA carried unique molecular identifiers. One entry per CDR3 protein, called by TCRdb with MiXCR from the 5' RACE reads. The repertoire holds around 550,000 distinct CDR3 sequences, approximately 14% seen once, with less than 0.5% in the top ten. General study findings and limits: Insertions ran lower in abundant cord blood beta clonotypes, though not in memory repertoires. Sharing of beta out-of-frame sequences by twins showed a weaker excess.

The CDR3 runs to 14 residues. Unmatched junction bases numbered 9, after V lost 7 bases and J lost 5 bases. The V gene's germline CDR1 is SQVTM and CDR2 ANQGSEA. In addition, the sample was reused for a study of yellow fever vaccine responses in identical twins.

The source of this sequence is a woman aged 18-29 years in good health. Input material: CD4+ T cells sorted from blood. The chain is built from TRBV29-1 and TRBJ2-1, with 9 bases matching TRBD2. CDR3 sequence reads: CSASSGSINNEQFF. In DNA, the CDR3 is TGCAGCGCAAGTAGCGGGAGTATCAACAATGAGCAGTTCTTC.